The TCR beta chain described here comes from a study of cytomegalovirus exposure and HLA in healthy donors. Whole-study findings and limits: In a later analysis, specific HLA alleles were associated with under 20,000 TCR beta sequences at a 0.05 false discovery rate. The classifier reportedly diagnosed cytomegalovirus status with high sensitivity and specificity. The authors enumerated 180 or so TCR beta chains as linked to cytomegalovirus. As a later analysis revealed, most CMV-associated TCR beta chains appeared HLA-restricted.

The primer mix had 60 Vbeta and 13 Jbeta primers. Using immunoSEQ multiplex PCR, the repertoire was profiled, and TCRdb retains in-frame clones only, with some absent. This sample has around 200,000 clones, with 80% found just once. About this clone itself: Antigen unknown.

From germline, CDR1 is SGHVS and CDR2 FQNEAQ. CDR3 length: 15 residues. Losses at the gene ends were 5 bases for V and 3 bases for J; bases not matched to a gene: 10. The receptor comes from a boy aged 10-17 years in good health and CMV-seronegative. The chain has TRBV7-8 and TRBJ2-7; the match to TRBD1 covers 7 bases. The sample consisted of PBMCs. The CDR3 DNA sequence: TGTGCCAGCAGCCCAAACGACAGGGTTCACTACGAGCAGTACTTC. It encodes CASSPNDRVHYEQYF. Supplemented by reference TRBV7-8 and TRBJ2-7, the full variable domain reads GAGVSQSPRYKVAKRGQDVALRCDPISGHVSLFWYQQALGQGPEFLTYFQNEAQLDKSGLPSDRFFAERPEGSVSTLKIQRTQQEDSAVYLCASSPNDRVHYEQYFGPGTRLTVT.